This section outlines one T cell receptor beta chain sequence together with its context. The data are from a study of PD-1 blockade in classical Hodgkin lymphoma. Germline V gene sequence: CDR1 LNHDA, CDR2 SQIVND (reference sequence). J was trimmed by 7 bases and V by 4 bases; bases with no gene match: 6. The CDR3 loop spans 14 amino acids. Generated by immunoSEQ multiplex PCR, the TCRdb table keeps only in-frame clones and is missing some. The table records 50,000 or so clones, roughly 80% of them present only once. The time point is: cycle 4 day 1 (C4D1), after five to seven weeks of nivolumab. Brentuximab vedotin exposure varied among the patients, all of whom had relapsed after autologous stem cell transplantation.

The specimen comprised peripheral blood mononuclear cells (PBMCs), sampled before the fourth cycle of nivolumab. The V gene is TRBV19, the J gene TRBJ1-4; TRBD1 aligns across 7 bases. This TCR was sampled from a human donor with classical Hodgkin lymphoma. This CDR3 is CASSRTGGAEKLFF. Written as DNA, the CDR3 is TGTGCCAGTAGTAGGACAGGTGGAGCTGAAAAACTGTTTTTT. The full variable domain, its missing parts supplied by reference TRBV19 and TRBJ1-4, is DGGITQSPKYLFRKEGQNVTLSCEQNLNHDAMYWYRQDPGQGLRLIYYSQIVNDFQKGDIAEGYSVSREKKESFPLTVTSAQKNPTAFYLCASSRTGGAEKLFFGSGTQLSVL.